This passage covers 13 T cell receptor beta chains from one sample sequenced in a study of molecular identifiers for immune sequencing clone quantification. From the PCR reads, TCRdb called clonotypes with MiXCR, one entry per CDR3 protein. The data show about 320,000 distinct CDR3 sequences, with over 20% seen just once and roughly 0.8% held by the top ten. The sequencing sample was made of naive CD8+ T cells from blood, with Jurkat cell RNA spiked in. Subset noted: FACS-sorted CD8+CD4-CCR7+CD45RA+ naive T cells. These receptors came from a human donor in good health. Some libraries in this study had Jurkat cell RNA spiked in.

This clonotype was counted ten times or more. The CDR3 DNA follows: TGCGCCAGCAGCTTGGACAGGGGGCTTACTGAAGCTTTCTTT. As protein: CASSLDRGLTEAFF. This chain joins TRBV5-1 and TRBJ1-1; 9 bases line up with TRBD1. Germline CDR1 and CDR2: SGHRS and YFSETQ. CDR3 length equals 14 residues. The V gene end was trimmed by 0 bases and the J gene end by 5 bases; junction bases not matched to a gene: 2.

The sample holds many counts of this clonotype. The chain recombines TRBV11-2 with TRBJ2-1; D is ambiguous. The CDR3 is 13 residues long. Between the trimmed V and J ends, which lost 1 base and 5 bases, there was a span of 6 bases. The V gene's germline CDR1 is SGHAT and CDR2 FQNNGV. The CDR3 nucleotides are TGTGCCAGCAGCTTAGGGTCGCACAATGAGCAGTTCTTC. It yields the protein CASSLGSHNEQFF.

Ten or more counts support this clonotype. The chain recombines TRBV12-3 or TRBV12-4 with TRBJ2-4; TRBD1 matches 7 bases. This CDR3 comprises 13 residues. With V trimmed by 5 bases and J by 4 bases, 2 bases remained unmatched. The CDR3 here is CASSPGQKNIQYF. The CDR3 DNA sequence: TGTGCCAGCAGTCCGGGACAGAAAAACATTCAGTACTTC.

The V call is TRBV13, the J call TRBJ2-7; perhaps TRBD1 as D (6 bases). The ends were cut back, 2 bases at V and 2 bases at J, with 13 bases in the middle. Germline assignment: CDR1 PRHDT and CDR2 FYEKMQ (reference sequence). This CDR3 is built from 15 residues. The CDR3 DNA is TGTGCCAGCAGCTTACCTATACAGGGTGCCTACGAGCAGTACTTC. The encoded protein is CASSLPIQGAYEQYF.

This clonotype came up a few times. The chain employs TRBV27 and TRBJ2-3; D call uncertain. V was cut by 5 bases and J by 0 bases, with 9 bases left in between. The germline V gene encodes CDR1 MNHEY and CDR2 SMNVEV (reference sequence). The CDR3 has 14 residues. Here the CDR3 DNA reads TGTGCCAGCAGTCTTATGGCTAGCACAGATACGCAGTATTTT. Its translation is CASSLMASTDTQYF.

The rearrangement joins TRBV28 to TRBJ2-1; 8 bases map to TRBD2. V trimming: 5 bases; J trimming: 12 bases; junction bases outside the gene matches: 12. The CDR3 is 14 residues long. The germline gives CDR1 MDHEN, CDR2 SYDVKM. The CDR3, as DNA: TGTGCCAGCAGTCTTCCGGGACTAGGGCTCGTGCAGTTCTTC. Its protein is CASSLPGLGLVQFF.

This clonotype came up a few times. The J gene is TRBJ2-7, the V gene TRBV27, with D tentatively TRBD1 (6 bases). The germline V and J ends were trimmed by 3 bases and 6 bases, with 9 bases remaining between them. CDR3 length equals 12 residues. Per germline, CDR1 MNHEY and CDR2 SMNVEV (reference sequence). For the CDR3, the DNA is TGTGCCAGCAGTTTTGTAGGGGGCGAGCAGTACTTC. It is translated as CASSFVGGEQYF.

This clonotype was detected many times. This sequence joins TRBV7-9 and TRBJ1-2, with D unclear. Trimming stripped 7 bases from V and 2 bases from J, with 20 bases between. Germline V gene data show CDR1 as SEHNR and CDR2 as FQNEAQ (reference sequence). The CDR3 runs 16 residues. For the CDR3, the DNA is TGTGCCAGCACTGATGTAAGGGCTACAGAGAACTATGGCTACACCTTC. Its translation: CASTDVRATENYGYTF.

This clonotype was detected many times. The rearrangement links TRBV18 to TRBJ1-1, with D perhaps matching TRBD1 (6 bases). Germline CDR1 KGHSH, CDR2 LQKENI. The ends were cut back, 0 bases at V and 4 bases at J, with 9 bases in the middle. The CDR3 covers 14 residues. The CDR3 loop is CASSPPGAGTEAFF. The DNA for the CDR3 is TGTGCCAGCTCACCACCGGGGGCGGGCACTGAAGCTTTCTTT.

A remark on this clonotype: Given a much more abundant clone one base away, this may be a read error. For the CDR3, the DNA is TGTGCCAGCAGTGAGCTAGGGAACCTCCCCGGGAAGTACTTC. This codes for CASSELGNLPGKYF. The V call is TRBV2, the J call TRBJ2-7; D might be TRBD2 (5 bases). V dropped 3 bases and J dropped 11 bases, with 20 bases sitting between them. The CDR3 has 14 residues. The germline gives CDR1 SNHLY, CDR2 FYNNEI.

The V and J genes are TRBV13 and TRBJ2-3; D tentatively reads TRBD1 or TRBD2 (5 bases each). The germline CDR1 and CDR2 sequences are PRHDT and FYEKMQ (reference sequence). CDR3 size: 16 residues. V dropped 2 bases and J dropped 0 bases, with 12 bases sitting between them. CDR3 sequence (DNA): TGTGCCAGCAGCTTATGGGACGAGGCTAGCACAGATACGCAGTATTTT. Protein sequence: CASSLWDEASTDTQYF.

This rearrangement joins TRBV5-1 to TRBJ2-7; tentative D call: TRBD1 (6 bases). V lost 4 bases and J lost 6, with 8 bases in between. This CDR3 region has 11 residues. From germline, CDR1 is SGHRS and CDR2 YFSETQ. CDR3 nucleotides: TGCGCCAGCAGCGTAGGGGGCGAGCAGTACTTC. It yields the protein CASSVGGEQYF.

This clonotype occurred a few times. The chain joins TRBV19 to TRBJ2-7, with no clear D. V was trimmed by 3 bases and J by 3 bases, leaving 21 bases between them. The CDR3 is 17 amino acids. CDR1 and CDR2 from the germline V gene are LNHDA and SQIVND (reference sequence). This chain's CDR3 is CASSIGSGVNHFYEQYF. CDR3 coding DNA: TGTGCCAGTAGTATCGGCTCCGGAGTTAATCACTTCTACGAGCAGTACTTC.